A single T cell receptor (beta chain) is shown here with its context. Its specificity is not known. Profiled with immunoSEQ multiplex PCR; TCRdb holds only in-frame clones, not every one. This sample has more than 85,000 clones, with more than 75% found just once. This record comes from a study of T cell responses to AZD1222 COVID-19 vaccine. Findings and caveats of the study: Females made up more of the donors, who were largely white British, and clonal diversity may have come out too low.

CDR3 length: 13 residues. The germline CDR1 and CDR2 sequences are SGHDN and FVKESK. V lost 5 bases and J lost 5; bases outside the gene matches: 3. The sequenced sample was peripheral blood, obtained on day 0 of AZD1222 vaccination. This clonotype was sampled from an adult in good health. This chain links TRBV14 with TRBJ1-3, with 7 bases lining up with TRBD1. The CDR3 DNA reads TGTGCCAGCAGCGGGACAGAAAGAAACACCATATATTTT. Its translation is CASSGTERNTIYF.